This T cell receptor (beta chain) was sequenced for a study of blood T cell repertoires in COVID-19. In the study overall: Samples came from the United States, Italy and Spain, spanning acute and convalescent COVID-19. Sources were T cells, B-cell-depleted T cells, or PBMCs; the material itself was cDNA or gDNA.

Per the germline V gene, CDR1 is SQVTM and CDR2 is ANQGSEA. V lost 0 bases, J lost 6 bases, and 16 bases lay in between. The CDR3 spans 15 residues. As handled by the study authors: Nucleated cell number was recorded as an estimate derived from reference gene primer amplification. Produced via immunoSEQ multiplex PCR; TCRdb's table is partial and in-frame only. V and J calls and clone size are as listed in that table; D and trimming were resolved from the DNA. The data show 70,000 to 85,000 clones, with around 80% seen just once and over 35% held by the top ten. Sample: peripheral blood. V gene TRBV29-1 combines with J gene TRBJ2-3, with TRBD2 as a possible D gene (5 bases). This clonotype was sampled from a man older than 75 with active or convalescent COVID-19. CDR3 sequence reads: CSVEEVPGSGDTQYF. Written as DNA, the CDR3 is TGCAGCGTTGAAGAGGTACCGGGAAGTGGGGATACGCAGTATTTT.